This passage covers 2 T cell receptor beta chains from one sample sequenced in a study of blood T cell repertoires in COVID-19. Data came from immunoSEQ multiplex PCR; TCRdb stores just in-frame clones and leaves some out. The data contain 210,000 or so clones, 70% to 90% of them seen just once; the ten biggest clones take up 2% to 3%. The sequencing input was peripheral blood. The receptors originated from a man aged 30 to 39 with COVID-19, enrolled during active disease.

The chain is built from TRBV10-3 and TRBJ1-5; the D is unclear. Trimming took 11 bases from V and 3 from J, leaving 14 bases between them. CDR1 and CDR2 (germline): ENHRY, SYGVKD. The CDR3 totals 13 residues. The CDR3 DNA reads as TGTGCCGTACAGCAATCCATCAATCAGCCCCAGCATTTT. It codes for CAVQQSINQPQHF.

The rearrangement uses TRBV6-6 and TRBJ1-5; D is perhaps TRBD1 (6 bases). The CDR3 has 13 residues. CDR1 and CDR2 from the germline V gene are MNHNY and SVGAGI (reference sequence). V gave up 2 bases and J gave up 4 bases, with 6 bases separating them. CDR3 residues: CASSYGQNQPQHF. The CDR3 bases are TGTGCCAGCAGTTACGGACAGAATCAGCCCCAGCATTTT.